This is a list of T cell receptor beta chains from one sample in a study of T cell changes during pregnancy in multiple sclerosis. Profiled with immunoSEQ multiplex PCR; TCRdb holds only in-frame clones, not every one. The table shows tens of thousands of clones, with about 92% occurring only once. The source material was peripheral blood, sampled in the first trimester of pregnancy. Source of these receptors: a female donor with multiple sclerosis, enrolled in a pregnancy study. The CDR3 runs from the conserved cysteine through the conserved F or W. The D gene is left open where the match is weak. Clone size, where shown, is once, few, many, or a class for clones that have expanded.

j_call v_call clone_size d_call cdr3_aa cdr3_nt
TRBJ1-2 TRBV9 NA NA CASSVAVGAYTF TGTGCCAGCAGCGTAGCGGTGGGGGCCTACACCTTC
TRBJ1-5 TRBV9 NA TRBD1 CASSPTGVNQPQHF TGTGCCAGCAGCCCGACAGGGGTTAATCAGCCCCAGCATTTT
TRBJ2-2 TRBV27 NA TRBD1 CASSFGQGASNTGELFF TGTGCCAGCAGTTTCGGGCAGGGGGCCTCGAACACCGGGGAGCTGTTTTTT
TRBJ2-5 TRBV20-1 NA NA CSAVQETQYF TGCAGTGCCGTGCAAGAGACCCAGTACTTC
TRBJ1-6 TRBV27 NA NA CASSLFQVSHSPLHF TGTGCCAGCAGTTTATTTCAGGTCTCCCATTCACCCCTCCACTTT
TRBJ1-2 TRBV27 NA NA CASSLWARGGGGYTF TGTGCCAGCAGTTTATGGGCCAGGGGTGGAGGTGGCTACACCTTC
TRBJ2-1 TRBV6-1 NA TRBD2 CASSEYSGGYNEQFF TGTGCCAGCAGTGAATACAGCGGGGGTTACAATGAGCAGTTCTTC
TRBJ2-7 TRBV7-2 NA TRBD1 CASSLGLGQGYEQYF TGTGCCAGCAGCTTAGGGTTGGGACAGGGCTACGAGCAGTACTTC
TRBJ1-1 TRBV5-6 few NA CASSLVGAAGANTEAFF TGTGCCAGCAGCTTGGTTGGGGCCGCAGGAGCCAACACTGAAGCTTTCTTT
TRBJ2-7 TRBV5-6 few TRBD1 CASEWGWEQGNGYEQYF TGTGCCAGCGAGTGGGGTTGGGAACAGGGGAACGGCTACGAGCAGTACTTC
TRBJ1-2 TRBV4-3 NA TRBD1 CASSLGQGDYGYTF TGCGCCAGCAGCCTTGGACAGGGGGACTATGGCTACACCTTC
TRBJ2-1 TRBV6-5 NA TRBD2 CASSIRHGGDSVKFF TGTGCCAGCAGTATCCGGCACGGGGGGGATTCGGTAAAGTTCTTC
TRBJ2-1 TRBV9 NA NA CASSPPQGSEQFF TGTGCCAGCAGCCCGCCCCAGGGCAGTGAGCAGTTCTTC
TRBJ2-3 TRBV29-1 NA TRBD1 CSVETRDRYTDTQYF TGCAGCGTTGAAACCCGGGACAGATACACAGATACGCAGTATTTT
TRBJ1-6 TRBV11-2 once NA CASSLIQGKSSSYNSPLHF TGTGCCAGCAGCTTAATCCAGGGGAAGTCGAGCTCCTATAATTCACCCCTCCACTTT
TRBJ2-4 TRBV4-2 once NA CASSQGNRESDIQYF TGTGCCAGCAGCCAAGGAAACAGGGAGAGCGACATTCAGTACTTC
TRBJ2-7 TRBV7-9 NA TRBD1 CASSLASTGGEQYF TGTGCCAGCAGCTTAGCATCCACAGGGGGCGAGCAGTACTTC
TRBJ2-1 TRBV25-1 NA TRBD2 CASKLAGSSYNEQFF TGTGCCAGCAAACTAGCGGGGAGCTCCTACAATGAGCAGTTCTTC
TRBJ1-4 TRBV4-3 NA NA CASSQVMRQDMFF TGCGCCAGCAGCCAAGTAATGCGACAGGACATGTTTTTT
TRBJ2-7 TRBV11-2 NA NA CASSPLYEQYF TGTGCCAGCAGCCCCTTATACGAGCAGTACTTC
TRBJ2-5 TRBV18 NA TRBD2 CASSLNGGAAETQYF TGTGCCAGCTCACTTAACGGGGGGGCTGCAGAGACCCAGTACTTC
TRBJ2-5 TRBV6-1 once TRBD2 CASSGSSGQETQYF TGTGCCAGCAGTGGGAGTAGCGGGCAAGAGACCCAGTACTTC
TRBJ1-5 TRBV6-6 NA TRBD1 CASRPWDRGNQPQHF TGTGCCAGCAGACCATGGGACAGAGGCAATCAGCCCCAGCATTTT